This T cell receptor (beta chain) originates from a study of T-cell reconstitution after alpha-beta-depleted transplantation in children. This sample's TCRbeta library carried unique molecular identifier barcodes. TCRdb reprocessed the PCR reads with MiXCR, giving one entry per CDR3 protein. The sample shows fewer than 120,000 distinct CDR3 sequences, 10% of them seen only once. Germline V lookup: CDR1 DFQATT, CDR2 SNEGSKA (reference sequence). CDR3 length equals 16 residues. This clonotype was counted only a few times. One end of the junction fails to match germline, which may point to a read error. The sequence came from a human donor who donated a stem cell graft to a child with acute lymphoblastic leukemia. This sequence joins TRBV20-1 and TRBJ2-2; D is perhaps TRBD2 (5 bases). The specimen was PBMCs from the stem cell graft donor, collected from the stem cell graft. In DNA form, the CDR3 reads TGCTGTGCTAGTGCCACTAGTTCGGGTCACACCGGGGAGCTGTTTTTT. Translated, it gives CCASATSSGHTGELFF.